This T cell receptor (beta chain) is drawn from a study of blood T cell repertoires in COVID-19. Study background: Donors in the United States, Italy and Spain gave samples during acute or convalescent COVID-19.

Original handling: Amplification from reference gene primers served as the basis for estimated nucleated cell counts. Only in-frame clones appear in the TCRdb table, and some are missing; sequencing was by immunoSEQ multiplex PCR. The V and J calls and the clone size are those of that table, but D and trimming were determined from the DNA. This table has tens of thousands of clones, more than 70% appearing once. The germline V gene encodes CDR1 LGHDT and CDR2 YNNKEL (reference sequence). This CDR3 has 18 amino acids. V was pared by 0 bases and J by 2 bases, with 7 bases of the junction left unmatched.

Sequences were obtained from peripheral blood. The sequence came from a man between 60 and 75 years old with active COVID-19. The rearrangement uses TRBV3-1 (or the pseudogene TRBV3-2) and TRBJ1-2; 12 nucleotides align to TRBD1. This chain's CDR3 is CASSQDRDRGRTNYGYTF. The CDR3 nucleotides read TGTGCCAGCAGCCAAGATAGGGACAGGGGGCGAACAAACTATGGCTACACCTTC.